These 18 T cell receptor beta chains share one sample of origin, sequenced in a study of blood T cell repertoires in COVID-19. Some clones are missing from TCRdb's copy, which holds only in-frame ones; the method was immunoSEQ multiplex PCR. The sample contains approximately 270,000 clones, 70% to 90% of which appear only once. Source material: peripheral blood. These receptors were obtained from a human donor with COVID-19, enrolled during active disease. The donor label of this sample is uncertain.

The chain carries TRBV7-2 and TRBJ1-1; D remains ambiguous. V was shortened by 2 bases and J by 1 base, with 8 bases between the two germline ends. The CDR3 totals 14 residues. The germline V gene has CDR1 SGHTA and CDR2 FQGNSA. The CDR3 DNA is TGTGCCAGCAGCTTATTCGGGAGGAACACTGAAGCTTTCTTT. Translated: CASSLFGRNTEAFF.

This clone was seen a handful of times. The chain is built from TRBV2 and TRBJ1-3, with a weak D call TRBD1 (6 bases). The CDR3 has 15 amino acids. Per the germline V gene, CDR1 is SNHLY and CDR2 is FYNNEI. Trimming took off 1 base at V and 0 bases at J, with 7 bases between the two ends. Written as DNA, the CDR3 is TGTGCCAGCAGTGAAGGGGGGCGCTCTGGAAACACCATATATTTT. Translating gives CASSEGGRSGNTIYF.

The CDR3 DNA sequence: TGTGCCACCTCTTTTTGGGACAGGACTGACTATGGCTACACCTTC. Translation gives CATSFWDRTDYGYTF. The chain joins TRBV6-5 to TRBJ1-2; TRBD1 matches at 8 bases. V shed 10 bases, J shed 3 bases, and the junction held 13 bases outside the gene matches. The CDR3 has 15 amino acids. Germline assignment: CDR1 MNHEY and CDR2 SVGAGI.

This clone appeared a few times. The V call is TRBV5-1, the J call TRBJ2-1, with 9 nucleotides matching TRBD2. Germline CDR1 is SGHRS and CDR2 is YFSETQ. V dropped 1 base and J dropped 7; count of bases not matched to a gene: 3. CDR3 length: 14 amino acids. CDR3 nucleotides: TGCGCCAGCAGCTTGTCTCTAGCGGGAAATGAGCAGTTCTTC. It specifies CASSLSLAGNEQFF.

In this sample, this clone turned up once. The chain carries TRBV5-6 and TRBJ1-2; TRBD1 matches at 9 bases. Trimming took 4 bases from V and 4 from J; bases not matched to a gene: 8. This CDR3 is built from 15 residues. Germline assignment: CDR1 SGHDT and CDR2 YYEEEE. The CDR3 here is CASSPGQGISYGYTF. The DNA of the CDR3 is TGTGCCAGCAGCCCGGGACAGGGCATCAGCTATGGCTACACCTTC.

The rearrangement joins TRBV3-1 (or the pseudogene TRBV3-2) to TRBJ2-3, with 7 nucleotides matching TRBD2. Per the germline V gene, CDR1 is LGHDT and CDR2 is YNNKEL (reference sequence). This CDR3 has 17 residues. V lost 2 bases and J lost 0; bases outside the gene matches: 8. CDR3 region: CASSQKVLAASTDTQYF. DNA for the CDR3: TGTGCCAGCAGCCAAAAGGTCCTAGCGGCTAGCACAGATACGCAGTATTTT.

The chain employs TRBV19 and TRBJ1-1; possibly TRBD1 for D (6 bases). The germline gives CDR1 LNHDA, CDR2 SQIVND (reference sequence). Trimming removed 4 bases from V and 4 bases from J, with 13 bases in between. CDR3 length equals 14 residues. This CDR3 is CASSTHRAGTEAFF. The CDR3 bases are TGTGCCAGTAGTACACACAGGGCGGGCACTGAAGCTTTCTTT.

J is TRBJ2-5 and V is TRBV19, with 7 bases identical to TRBD1. V lost 7 bases to trimming and J lost 5 bases; unmatched junction nucleotides: 10. The length of the CDR3 is 14 residues. CDR1 LNHDA and CDR2 SQIVND come from the germline V gene (reference sequence). CDR3: CASTQTGPSETQYF. CDR3 DNA sequence: TGTGCCAGTACCCAGACAGGGCCTAGTGAGACCCAGTACTTC.

The rearrangement joins TRBV11-3 to TRBJ1-2; a possible D gene is TRBD1 (6 bases). Trimming removed 5 bases from V and 4 bases from J, with 11 bases in between. Germline assignment: CDR1 SGHNT and CDR2 YENEEA. The CDR3 length is 13 residues. The CDR3, as DNA: TGTGCCAGCAGCAAGGGAGGGGGCTATGGCTACACCTTC. Encoded protein: CASSKGGGYGYTF.

The rearrangement uses TRBV5-1 and TRBJ1-4; perhaps TRBD1 as D (6 bases). Germline V gene lookup returns CDR1 SGHRS and CDR2 YFSETQ. Trimming took 0 bases from V and 6 from J, leaving 15 bases between them. There are 16 residues in the CDR3. CDR3 protein: CASSLEGVGQYEKLFF. DNA of the CDR3: TGCGCCAGCAGCTTGGAGGGGGTCGGACAGTATGAAAAACTGTTTTTT.

This clone has only one observation. The chain joins TRBV4-3 to TRBJ2-1; tentative D call: TRBD2 (5 bases). Trimming took 4 bases from V and 4 from J, leaving 11 bases between them. The germline V gene has CDR1 LGHNA and CDR2 YSLEER. This CDR3 is 14 amino acids long. CDR3 DNA: TGCGCCAGCAGCCGCGCCGGGATATACAATGAGCAGTTCTTC. The encoded protein is CASSRAGIYNEQFF.

There are a few counts of this clone. DNA for the CDR3: TGTGCCAGCAGCATACGACTCGGGACAGGGGAGGGTGAGCAGTTCTTC. This encodes CASSIRLGTGEGEQFF. The chain employs TRBV7-3 and TRBJ2-1; 10 nucleotides line up with TRBD1. The CDR3 spans 16 residues. V lost 5 bases, J lost 9 bases, and 13 bases stayed unmatched. From germline, CDR1 is SGHTA and CDR2 FQGTGA.

The chain employs TRBV19 and TRBJ2-2, with D tentatively TRBD2 (6 bases). V shed 6 bases and J shed 2 bases, with 13 bases lying between them. Germline CDR1 reads LNHDA; CDR2 reads SQIVND (reference sequence). The CDR3 is 15 residues long. CDR3 in amino acids: CASRPGLLNTGELFF. In DNA form, the CDR3 reads TGTGCCAGTAGACCGGGACTTCTTAACACCGGGGAGCTGTTTTTT.

V gene TRBV18 combines with J gene TRBJ1-2, with TRBD1 as a possible D gene (6 bases). Trimming cost V 4 bases and J 0 bases, with 12 bases left between them. The CDR3 consists of 15 residues. The V gene's germline CDR1 is KGHSH and CDR2 LQKENI. Written as DNA, the CDR3 is TGTGCCAGCTCACTCGGTACAGGGCCTAACTATGGCTACACCTTC. Protein: CASSLGTGPNYGYTF.

This clone has just one count. The V gene is TRBV2, the J gene TRBJ1-6, with TRBD1 as a possible D gene (5 bases). V was pared by 6 bases and J by 7 bases, with 7 bases between. The CDR3 consists of 12 residues. The germline V gene encodes CDR1 SNHLY and CDR2 FYNNEI. The CDR3 DNA reads as TGTGCCAGCAGCCCAGGGAATTCACCCCTCCACTTT. Translation gives CASSPGNSPLHF.

Here the CDR3 reads CASSLAVGTQQETQYF. The DNA of the CDR3 is TGTGCCAGCAGCTTAGCGGTAGGGACACAACAAGAGACCCAGTACTTC. The V and J genes are TRBV7-9 and TRBJ2-5; maybe TRBD1 (6 bases). The V gene lost 0 bases and the J gene lost 2 bases, with 13 bases spanning the gap. The germline V gene has CDR1 SEHNR and CDR2 FQNEAQ (reference sequence). This CDR3 is built from 16 residues. The full variable domain, rest sourced from reference TRBV7-9 and TRBJ2-5, is DTGVSQNPRHKITKRGQNVTFRCDPISEHNRLYWYRQTLGQGPEFLTYFQNEAQLEKSRLLSDRFSAERPKGSFSTLEIQRTEQGDSAMYLCASSLAVGTQQETQYFGPGTRLLVL.

This chain uses TRBV4-2 with TRBJ2-7; 9 bases map to TRBD2. The J segment lost 6 bases and the V segment lost 1 base, leaving 7 bases of the junction unmatched. The CDR3 is made up of 15 amino acids. Germline loops: CDR1 LGHNA, CDR2 YNFKEQ. CDR3 residues: CASSQALAGVGEQYF. CDR3 bases: TGTGCCAGCAGCCAAGCCTTAGCGGGAGTGGGCGAGCAGTACTTC.

The CDR3 loop reads CASSQTLLRGPQPQHF. Written as DNA, the CDR3 is TGCGCCAGCAGCCAAACCCTCTTAAGGGGGCCTCAGCCCCAGCATTTT. The J gene is TRBJ1-5, the V gene TRBV4-1; 7 bases are shared with TRBD1. CDR1 is MGHRA and CDR2 is YSYEKL in the germline V gene. V lost 2 bases, J lost 6 bases, and 10 bases stayed unmatched. The CDR3 contains 16 residues.